This T cell receptor (beta chain) was documented in a study of blood T cell repertoires in COVID-19. Overall study context: From the United States, Italy and Spain came samples of acute and convalescent COVID-19.

Some clones are missing from TCRdb's copy, which holds only in-frame ones; the method was immunoSEQ multiplex PCR. The data contain 200,000 to 250,000 clones, 90% of them singletons. Enrollees, about 18 to 90 years old, lived in approximately 25 US areas. Each participant's cohort was designated according to participant-reported clinical history. Either two negative PCRs, clearance, or symptom resolution qualified Cohort 3 donors as recovered. This sequence originates from a young man who had recovered from COVID-19. Input material: PBMCs or T cells enriched from blood (not recorded which).

CDR3 in DNA: TGTGCCAGCAGTGCGTGGGGGGACGAAAATTCACCCCTCCACTTT. Amino acids: CASSAWGDENSPLHF. V gene TRBV2 combines with J gene TRBJ1-6; perhaps TRBD1 as D (5 bases). The CDR3 has 15 residues. V was pared by 4 bases and J by 7 bases, with 14 bases between. CDR1 is SNHLY, CDR2 FYNNEI, per germline. The variable domain in full, with the rest retrieved from reference TRBV2 and TRBJ1-6, is EPEVTQTPSHQVTQMGQEVILRCVPISNHLYFYWYRQILGQKVEFLVSFYNNEISEKSEIFDDQFSVERPDGSNFTLKIRSTKLEDSAMYFCASSAWGDENSPLHFGNGTRLTVT.